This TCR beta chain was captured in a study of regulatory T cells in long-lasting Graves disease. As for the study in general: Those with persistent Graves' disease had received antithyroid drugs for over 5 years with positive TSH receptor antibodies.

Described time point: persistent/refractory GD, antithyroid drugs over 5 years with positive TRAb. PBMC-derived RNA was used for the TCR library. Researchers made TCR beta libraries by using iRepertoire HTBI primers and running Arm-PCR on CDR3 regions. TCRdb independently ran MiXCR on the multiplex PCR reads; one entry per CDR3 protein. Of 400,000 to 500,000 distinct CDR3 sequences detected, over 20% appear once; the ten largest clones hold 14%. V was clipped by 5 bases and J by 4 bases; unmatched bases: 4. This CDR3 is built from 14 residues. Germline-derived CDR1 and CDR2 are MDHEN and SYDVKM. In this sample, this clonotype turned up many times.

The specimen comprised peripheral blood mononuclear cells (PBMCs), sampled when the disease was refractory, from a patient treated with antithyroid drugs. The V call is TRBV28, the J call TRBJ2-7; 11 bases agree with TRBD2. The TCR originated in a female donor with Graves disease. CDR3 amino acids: CASSHGTSGYEQYF. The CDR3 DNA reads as TGTGCCAGCAGTCACGGGACTAGCGGTTACGAGCAGTACTTC.